This TCR beta chain was profiled in a study of shared clonotypes between healthy human individuals. Study-level points and caveats: The sampled material consisted only of blood, and tissue repertoires are likely to differ. What limited the represented genetic and exposure-history diversity was the small number of donors. Between four donors, naive CD4 clonotypes were shared at a level of roughly 5.5%.

Assay used: immunoSEQ multiplex PCR; TCRdb lists only in-frame clones, some missing. Among about 1.9 million clones, roughly 95% were seen once, and the ten largest hold 1.5% to 2%. Worth noting for this clone: Antigen: not known.

CD45RO-negative, CCR7-positively selected cells formed the naive CD8 fraction, excluding terminally differentiated effector memory CD45RA+ cells. Every donor was a Caucasian adult from Nashville, Tennessee. Germline V gene lookup returns CDR1 LNHNV and CDR2 YYDKDF (reference sequence). Trimming took off 5 bases at V and 1 base at J, with 7 bases between the two ends. The CDR3 is made up of 13 amino acids. This chain links TRBV15 with TRBJ2-3; D may be TRBD1 (5 bases). The clonotype was recovered from a man aged 18 to 29 in good health. Some clones in this sample may be carry-over from other donors' samples. The sample was naive CD8+ T cells from PBMCs. The CDR3 coding sequence is TGTGCCACCAGCGGCAGGGGCACAGATACGCAGTATTTT. Its translation is CATSGRGTDTQYF.